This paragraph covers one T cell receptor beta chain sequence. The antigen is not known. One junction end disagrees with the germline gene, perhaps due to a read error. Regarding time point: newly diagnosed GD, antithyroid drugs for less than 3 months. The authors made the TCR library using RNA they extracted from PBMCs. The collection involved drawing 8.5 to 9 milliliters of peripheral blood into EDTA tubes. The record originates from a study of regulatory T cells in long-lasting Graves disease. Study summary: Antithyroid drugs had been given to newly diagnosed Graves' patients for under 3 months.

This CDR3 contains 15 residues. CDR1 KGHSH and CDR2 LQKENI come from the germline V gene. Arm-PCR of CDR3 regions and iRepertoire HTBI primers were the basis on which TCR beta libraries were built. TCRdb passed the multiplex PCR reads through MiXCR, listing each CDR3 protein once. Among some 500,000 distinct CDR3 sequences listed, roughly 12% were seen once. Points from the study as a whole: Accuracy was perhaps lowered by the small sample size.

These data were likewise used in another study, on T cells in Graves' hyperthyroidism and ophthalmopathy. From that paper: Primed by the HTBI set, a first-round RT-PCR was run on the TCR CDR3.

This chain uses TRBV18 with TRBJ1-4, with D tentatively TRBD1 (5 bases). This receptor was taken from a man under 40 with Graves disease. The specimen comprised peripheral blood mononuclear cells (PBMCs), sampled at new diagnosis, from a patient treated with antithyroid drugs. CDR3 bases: TGTGCCAGCTCACCCGGGACTGCAACTAATGGAAAACTGTTTTTT. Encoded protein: CASSPGTATNGKLFF.